This TCR beta chain was sequenced during a study of OX40 agonist ivuxolimab in advanced cancers. Whole-study context: A diagnosis of hepatocellular carcinoma, melanoma, renal cell or head and neck cancer was present in dose-escalation patients. From 23 to 79 years was the age range, with a mean of roughly 59 years, and about 78% were male.

The CDR3 sequence is 16 residues long. From germline, CDR1 is SGHRS and CDR2 YFSETQ. V was pared by 4 bases and J by 7 bases, with 6 bases of the junction left unmatched. Libraries were prepared by immunoSEQ multiplex PCR; TCRdb keeps only in-frame clonotypes and omits some of them. The sample holds fewer than 70,000 clones, roughly 90% seen once. The timepoints at which blood was sampled were baseline, cycle 4 day 1, and cycle 7 day 1. The chain couples TRBV5-1 to TRBJ2-1; 15 nucleotides line up with TRBD2. The receptor's source is an adult with an advanced solid tumor such as melanoma, head and neck, liver or kidney cancer. The material was CD4+ or CD8+ T cells sorted from blood, obtained in a trial of the OX40 agonist ivuxolimab. The DNA of the CDR3 is TGCGCCAGCAGCGTACCGGGACTAGCGGGGGGTAATGAGCAGTTCTTC. This gives the protein CASSVPGLAGGNEQFF.